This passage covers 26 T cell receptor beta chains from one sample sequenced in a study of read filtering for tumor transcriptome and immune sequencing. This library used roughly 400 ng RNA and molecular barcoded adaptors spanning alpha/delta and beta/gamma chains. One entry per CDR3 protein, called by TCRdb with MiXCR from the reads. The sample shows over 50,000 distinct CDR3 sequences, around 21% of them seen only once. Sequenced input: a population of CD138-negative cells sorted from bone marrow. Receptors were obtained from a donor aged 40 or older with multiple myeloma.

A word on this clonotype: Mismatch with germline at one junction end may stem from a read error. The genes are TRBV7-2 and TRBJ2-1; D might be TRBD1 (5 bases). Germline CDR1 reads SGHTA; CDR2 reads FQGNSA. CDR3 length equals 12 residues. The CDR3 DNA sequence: TGTGCCACCAGGGATTCCTACAATGAGCGGTTCTTC. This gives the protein CATRDSYNERFF.

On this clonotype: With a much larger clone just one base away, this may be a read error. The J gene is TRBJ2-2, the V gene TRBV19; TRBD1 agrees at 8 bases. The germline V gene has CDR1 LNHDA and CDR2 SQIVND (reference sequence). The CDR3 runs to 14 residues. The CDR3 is CASTGGQNTGELLF. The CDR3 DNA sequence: TGTGCCAGCACAGGGGGTCAGAACACCGGGGAGCTGCTTTTT.

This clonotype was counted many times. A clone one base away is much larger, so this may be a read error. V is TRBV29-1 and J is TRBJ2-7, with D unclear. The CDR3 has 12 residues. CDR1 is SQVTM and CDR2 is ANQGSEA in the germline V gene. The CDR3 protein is CSVAGPGYEPYF. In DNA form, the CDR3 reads TGCAGCGTTGCAGGCCCCGGATACGAGCCGTACTTC.

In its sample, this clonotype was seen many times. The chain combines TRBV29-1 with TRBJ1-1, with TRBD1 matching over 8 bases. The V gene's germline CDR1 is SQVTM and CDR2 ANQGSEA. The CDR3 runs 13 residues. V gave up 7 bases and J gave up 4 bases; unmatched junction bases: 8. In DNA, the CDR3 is TGCAGCGGAAAAACAGGGGGGGGCACTGAAGCTTTCTTT. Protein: CSGKTGGGTEAFF.

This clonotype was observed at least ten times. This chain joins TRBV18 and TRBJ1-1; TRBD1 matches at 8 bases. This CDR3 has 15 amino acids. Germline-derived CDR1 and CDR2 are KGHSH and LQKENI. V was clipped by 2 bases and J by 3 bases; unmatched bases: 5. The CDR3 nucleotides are TGTGCCAGCTCACCAAGACCGGGACAGGACACTGAAGCTTTCTTT. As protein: CASSPRPGQDTEAFF.

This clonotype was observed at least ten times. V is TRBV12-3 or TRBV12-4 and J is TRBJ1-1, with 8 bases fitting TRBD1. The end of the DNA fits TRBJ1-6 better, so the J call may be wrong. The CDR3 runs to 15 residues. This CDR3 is CASSLNDRGYSPLHF. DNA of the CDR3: TGTGCCAGCAGTTTAAACGACAGGGGTTATTCACCCCTCCACTTT.

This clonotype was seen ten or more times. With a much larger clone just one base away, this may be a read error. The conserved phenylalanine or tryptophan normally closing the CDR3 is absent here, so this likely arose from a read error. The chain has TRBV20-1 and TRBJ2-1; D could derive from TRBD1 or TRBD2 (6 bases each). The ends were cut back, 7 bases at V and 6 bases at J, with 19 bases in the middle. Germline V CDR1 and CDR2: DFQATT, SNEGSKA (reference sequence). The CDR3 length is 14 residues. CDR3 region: CSVPMRGASNEQFL. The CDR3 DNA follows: TGCAGTGTCCCAATGAGGGGGGCAAGCAATGAGCAGTTCCTC.

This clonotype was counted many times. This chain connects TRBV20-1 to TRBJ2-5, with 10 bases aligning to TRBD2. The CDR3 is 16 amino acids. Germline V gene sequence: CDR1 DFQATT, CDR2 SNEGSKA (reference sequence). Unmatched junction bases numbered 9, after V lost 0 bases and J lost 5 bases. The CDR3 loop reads CSARDSGRAVAETQYF. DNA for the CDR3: TGCAGTGCTAGAGACAGCGGGAGGGCCGTCGCGGAGACCCAGTACTTC.

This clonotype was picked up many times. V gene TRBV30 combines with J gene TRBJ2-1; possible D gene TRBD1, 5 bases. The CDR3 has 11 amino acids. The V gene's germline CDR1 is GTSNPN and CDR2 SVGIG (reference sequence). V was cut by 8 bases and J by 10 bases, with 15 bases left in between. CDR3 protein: CAERRVEEQFF. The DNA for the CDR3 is TGTGCCGAACGCAGGGTAGAGGAGCAGTTCTTC.

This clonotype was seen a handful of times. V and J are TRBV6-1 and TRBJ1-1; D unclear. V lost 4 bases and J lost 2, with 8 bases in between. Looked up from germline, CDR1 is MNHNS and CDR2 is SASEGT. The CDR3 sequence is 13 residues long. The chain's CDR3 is CASSASFNTEAFF. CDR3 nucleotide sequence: TGTGCCAGCAGTGCTAGTTTCAACACTGAAGCTTTCTTT.

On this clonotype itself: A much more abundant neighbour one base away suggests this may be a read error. The CDR3 loop is CAHVEVQEYF. The CDR3 DNA is TGTGCCCACGTGGAAGTCCAGGAGTACTTC. The chain carries TRBV19 and TRBJ2-7, with D unclear. The CDR3 is made up of 10 amino acids. V was pared by 11 bases and J by 11 bases, with 16 bases between. The germline CDR1 and CDR2 sequences are LNHDA and SQIVND (reference sequence).

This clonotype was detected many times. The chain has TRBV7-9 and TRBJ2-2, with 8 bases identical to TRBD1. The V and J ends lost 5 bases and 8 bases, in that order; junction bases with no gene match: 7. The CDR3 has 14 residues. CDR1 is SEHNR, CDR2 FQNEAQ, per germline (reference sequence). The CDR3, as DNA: TGTGCCAGCAGCGAAACCAGGGGGCTGGGGGAGCTGTTTTTT. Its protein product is CASSETRGLGELFF.

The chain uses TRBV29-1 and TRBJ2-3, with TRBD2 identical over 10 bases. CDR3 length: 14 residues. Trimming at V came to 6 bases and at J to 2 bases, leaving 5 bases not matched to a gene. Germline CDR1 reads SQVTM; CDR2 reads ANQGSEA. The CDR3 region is CSVGLAVITDTQYF. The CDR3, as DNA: TGCAGCGTAGGACTAGCGGTCATCACAGATACGCAGTATTTT.

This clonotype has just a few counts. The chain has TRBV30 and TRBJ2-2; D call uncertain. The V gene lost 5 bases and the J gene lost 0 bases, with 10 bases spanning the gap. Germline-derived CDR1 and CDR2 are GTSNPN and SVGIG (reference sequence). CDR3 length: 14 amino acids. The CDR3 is CAWSGVANTGELFF. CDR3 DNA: TGTGCCTGGTCTGGGGTGGCGAACACCGGGGAGCTGTTTTTT. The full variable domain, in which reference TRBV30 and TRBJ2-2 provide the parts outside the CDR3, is SQTIHQWPATLVQPVGSPLSLECTVEGTSNPNLYWYRQAAGRGLQLLFYSVGIGQISSEVPQNLSASRPQDRQFILSSKKLLLSDSGFYLCAWSGVANTGELFFGEGSRLTVL.

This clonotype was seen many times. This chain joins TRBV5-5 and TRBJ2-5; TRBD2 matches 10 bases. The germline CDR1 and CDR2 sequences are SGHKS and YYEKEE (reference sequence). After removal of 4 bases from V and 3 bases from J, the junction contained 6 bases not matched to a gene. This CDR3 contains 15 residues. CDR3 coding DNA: TGTGCCAGCAGCCCTAGCGGGAGCGGTGAAGAGACCCAGTACTTC. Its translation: CASSPSGSGEETQYF. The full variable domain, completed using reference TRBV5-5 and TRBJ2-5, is DAGVTQSPTHLIKTRGQQVTLRCSPISGHKSVSWYQQVLGQGPQFIFQYYEKEERGRGNFPDRFSARQFPNYSSELNVNALLLGDSALYLCASSPSGSGEETQYFGPGTRLLVL.

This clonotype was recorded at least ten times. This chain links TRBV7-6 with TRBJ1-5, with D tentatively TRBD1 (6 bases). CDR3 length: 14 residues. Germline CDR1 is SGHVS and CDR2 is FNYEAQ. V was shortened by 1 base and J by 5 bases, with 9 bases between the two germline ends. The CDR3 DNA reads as TGTGCCAGCAGCTTAGGGGCAGGGGATCAGCCCCAGCATTTT. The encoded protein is CASSLGAGDQPQHF.

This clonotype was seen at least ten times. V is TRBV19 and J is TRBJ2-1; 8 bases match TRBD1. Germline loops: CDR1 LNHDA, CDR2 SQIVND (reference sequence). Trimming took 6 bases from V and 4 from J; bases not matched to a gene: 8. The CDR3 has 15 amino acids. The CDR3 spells CASRGDRLPYNEQFF. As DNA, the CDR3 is TGTGCCAGTAGGGGGGACAGGCTCCCTTACAATGAGCAGTTCTTC.

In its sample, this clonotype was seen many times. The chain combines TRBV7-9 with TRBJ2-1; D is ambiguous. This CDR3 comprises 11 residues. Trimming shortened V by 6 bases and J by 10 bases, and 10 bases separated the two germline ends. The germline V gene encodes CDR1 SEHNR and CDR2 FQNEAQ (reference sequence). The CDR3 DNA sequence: TGTGCCAGCAGTGAGACACAGGAGCAGTTCTTC. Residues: CASSETQEQFF.

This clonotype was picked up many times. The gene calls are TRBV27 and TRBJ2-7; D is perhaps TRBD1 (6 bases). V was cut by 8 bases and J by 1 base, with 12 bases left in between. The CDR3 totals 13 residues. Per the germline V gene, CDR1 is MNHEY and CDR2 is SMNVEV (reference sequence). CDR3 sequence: CASGGHLSYEQYF. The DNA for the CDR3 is TGTGCCAGCGGGGGACATCTTTCCTACGAGCAGTACTTC.

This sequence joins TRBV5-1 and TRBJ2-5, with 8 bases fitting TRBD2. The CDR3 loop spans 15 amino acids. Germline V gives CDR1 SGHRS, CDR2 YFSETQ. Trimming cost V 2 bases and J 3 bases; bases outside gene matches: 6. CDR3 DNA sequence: TGCGCCAGCAGCTTAGTGGTAGCGGGGAAAGAGACCCAGTACTTC. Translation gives CASSLVVAGKETQYF.

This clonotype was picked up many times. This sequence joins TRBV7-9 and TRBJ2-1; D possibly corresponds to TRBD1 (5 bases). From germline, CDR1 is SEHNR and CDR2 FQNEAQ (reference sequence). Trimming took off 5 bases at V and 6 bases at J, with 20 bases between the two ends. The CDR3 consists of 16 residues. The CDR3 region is CASSRPVAGYRNEQFF. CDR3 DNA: TGTGCCAGCAGCCGCCCAGTGGCAGGGTATCGCAATGAGCAGTTCTTC.

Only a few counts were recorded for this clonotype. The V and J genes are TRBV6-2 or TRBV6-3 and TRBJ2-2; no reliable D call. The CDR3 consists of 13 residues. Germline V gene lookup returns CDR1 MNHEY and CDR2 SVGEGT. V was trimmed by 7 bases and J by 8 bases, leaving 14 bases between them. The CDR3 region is CASTSTGLGELFF. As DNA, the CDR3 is TGTGCCAGCACCTCAACGGGCCTGGGGGAGCTGTTTTTT.

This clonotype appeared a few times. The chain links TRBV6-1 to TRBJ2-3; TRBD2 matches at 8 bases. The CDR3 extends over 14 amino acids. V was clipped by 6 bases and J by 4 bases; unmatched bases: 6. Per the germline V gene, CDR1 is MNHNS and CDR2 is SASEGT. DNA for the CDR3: TGTGCCAGCAGAAGCGGGAGAGGCCCAGATACGCAGTATTTT. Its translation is CASRSGRGPDTQYF.

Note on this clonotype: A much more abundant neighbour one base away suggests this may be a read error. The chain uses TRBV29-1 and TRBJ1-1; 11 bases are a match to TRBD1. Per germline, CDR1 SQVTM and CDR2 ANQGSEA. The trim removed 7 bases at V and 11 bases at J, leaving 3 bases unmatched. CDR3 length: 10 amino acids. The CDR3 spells CSAGQGAAFF. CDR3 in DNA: TGCAGCGCCGGACAGGGGGCCGCTTTCTTT.

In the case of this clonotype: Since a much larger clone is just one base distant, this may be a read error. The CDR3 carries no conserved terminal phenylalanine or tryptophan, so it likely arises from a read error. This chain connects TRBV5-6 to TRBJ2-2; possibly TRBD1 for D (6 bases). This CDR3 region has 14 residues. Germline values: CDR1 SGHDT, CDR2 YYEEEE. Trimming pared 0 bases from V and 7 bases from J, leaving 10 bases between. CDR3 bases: TGTGCCAGCAGCTTGGTACAGGGTTTCGGGGAGCTGTTTTGT. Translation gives CASSLVQGFGELFC.

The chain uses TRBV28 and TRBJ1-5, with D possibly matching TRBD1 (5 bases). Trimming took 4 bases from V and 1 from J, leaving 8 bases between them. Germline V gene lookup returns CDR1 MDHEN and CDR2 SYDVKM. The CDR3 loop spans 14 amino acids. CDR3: CASSSSGSNQPQHF. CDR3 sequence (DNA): TGTGCCAGCAGTTCGTCAGGGAGCAATCAGCCCCAGCATTTT.